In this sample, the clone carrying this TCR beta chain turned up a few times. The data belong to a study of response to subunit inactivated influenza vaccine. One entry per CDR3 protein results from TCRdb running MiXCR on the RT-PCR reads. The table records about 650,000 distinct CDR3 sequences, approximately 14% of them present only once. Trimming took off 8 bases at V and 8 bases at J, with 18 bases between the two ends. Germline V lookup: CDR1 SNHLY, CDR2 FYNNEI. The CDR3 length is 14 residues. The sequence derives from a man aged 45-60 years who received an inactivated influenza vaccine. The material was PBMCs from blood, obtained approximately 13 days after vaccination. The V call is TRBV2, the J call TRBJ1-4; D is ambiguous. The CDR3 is CASLHETEGEKLFF. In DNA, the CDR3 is TGTGCCAGCCTACACGAGACCGAAGGCGAAAAACTGTTTTTT.